This T cell receptor beta chain originates from a study of STAT5B mutations in CD4+ large granular lymphocyte leukemia. Produced via immunoSEQ multiplex PCR; TCRdb's table is partial and in-frame only. In the table there are approximately 35,000 clones, about 76% of which are singletons. This clone has just one count. V shed 2 bases and J 3 bases; nucleotides not matched to a gene: 3. The germline V gene has CDR1 MGHRA and CDR2 YSYEKL. The CDR3 totals 14 residues. Controls came from buffy coats of healthy blood donors. The receptor comes from a human donor in good health. Material for sequencing was CD4+ T cells from blood buffy coats. The chain links TRBV4-1 to TRBJ1-1; TRBD1 agrees at 7 bases. CDR3 coding DNA: TGCGCCAGCAGCCAATTGACAGGGTACACTGAAGCTTTCTTT. Amino acid sequence: CASSQLTGYTEAFF.